Here is one T cell receptor beta chain with its context. What it recognizes is unknown. These data are taken from a study of T cells after posttransplantation cyclophosphamide. Study-wide results and limits: TRB clonality was highly associated with recipient CMV seropositivity and reactivation.

The related graft donor's blood sample was taken on the day of bone marrow donation. V shed 5 bases and J shed 9 bases, with 20 bases lying between them. Looked up from germline, CDR1 is SGHVS and CDR2 is FNYEAQ. The CDR3 consists of 16 residues. Sequenced by immunoSEQ multiplex PCR; TCRdb stores in-frame clones only, minus some. The sample shows about 18,000 clones, approximately 87% of them seen only once. The sample comprised memory CD4+ T cells sorted from blood. The clonotype was recovered from a man aged 25-40 years in good health and a related stem cell transplant donor. The chain links TRBV7-6 to TRBJ1-6, with D perhaps matching TRBD1 (5 bases). The CDR3 nucleotides are TGTGCCAGCAGCCCTGGGGGGTCAGGGACGGGTTCACCCCTCCACTTT. Translating gives CASSPGGSGTGSPLHF.